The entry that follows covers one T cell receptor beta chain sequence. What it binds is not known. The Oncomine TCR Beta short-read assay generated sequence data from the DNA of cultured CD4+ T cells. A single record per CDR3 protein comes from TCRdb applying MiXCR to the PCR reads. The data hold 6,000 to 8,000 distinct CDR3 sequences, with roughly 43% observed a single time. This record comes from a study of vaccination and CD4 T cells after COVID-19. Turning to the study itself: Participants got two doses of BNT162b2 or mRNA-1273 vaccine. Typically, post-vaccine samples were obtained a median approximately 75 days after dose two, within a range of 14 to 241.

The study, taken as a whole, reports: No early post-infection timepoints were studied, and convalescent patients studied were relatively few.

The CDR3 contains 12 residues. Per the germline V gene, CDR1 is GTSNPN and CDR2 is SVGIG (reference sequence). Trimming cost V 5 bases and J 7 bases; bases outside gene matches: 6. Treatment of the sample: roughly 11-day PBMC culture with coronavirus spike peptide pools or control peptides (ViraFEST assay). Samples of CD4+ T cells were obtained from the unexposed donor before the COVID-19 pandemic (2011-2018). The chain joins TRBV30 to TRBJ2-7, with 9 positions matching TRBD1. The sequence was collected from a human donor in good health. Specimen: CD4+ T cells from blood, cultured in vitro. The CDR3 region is CAWRQGVREQYF. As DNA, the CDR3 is TGTGCCTGGCGACAGGGGGTGAGAGAGCAGTACTTC.